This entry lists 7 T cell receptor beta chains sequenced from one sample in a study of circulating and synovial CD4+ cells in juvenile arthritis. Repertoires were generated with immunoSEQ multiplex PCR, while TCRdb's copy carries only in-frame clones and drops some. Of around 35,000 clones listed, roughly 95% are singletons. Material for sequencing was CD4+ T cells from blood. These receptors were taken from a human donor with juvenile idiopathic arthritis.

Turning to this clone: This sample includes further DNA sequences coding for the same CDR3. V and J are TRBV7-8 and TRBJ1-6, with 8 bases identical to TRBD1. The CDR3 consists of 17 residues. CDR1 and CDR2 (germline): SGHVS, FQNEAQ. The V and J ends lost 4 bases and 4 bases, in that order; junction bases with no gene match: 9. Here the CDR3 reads CASSSSRGREYNSPLHF. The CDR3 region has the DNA TGTGCCAGCAGCTCCTCCAGGGGGCGAGAGTATAATTCACCCCTCCACTTT.

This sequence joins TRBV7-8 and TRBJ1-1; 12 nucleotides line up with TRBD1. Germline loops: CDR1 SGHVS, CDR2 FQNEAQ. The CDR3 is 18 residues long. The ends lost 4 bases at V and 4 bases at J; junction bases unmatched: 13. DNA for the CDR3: TGTGCCAGCAGCTCCCTACCGGGACAGGGGGCAAGAGGCACTGAAGCTTTCTTT. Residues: CASSSLPGQGARGTEAFF.

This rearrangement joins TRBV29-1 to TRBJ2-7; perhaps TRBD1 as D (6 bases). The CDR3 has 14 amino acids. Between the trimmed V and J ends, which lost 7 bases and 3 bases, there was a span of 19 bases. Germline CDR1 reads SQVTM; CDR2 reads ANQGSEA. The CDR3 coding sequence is TGCAGCGCTGATGGCACCGGACAGAACTACGAGCAGTACTTC. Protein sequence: CSADGTGQNYEQYF.

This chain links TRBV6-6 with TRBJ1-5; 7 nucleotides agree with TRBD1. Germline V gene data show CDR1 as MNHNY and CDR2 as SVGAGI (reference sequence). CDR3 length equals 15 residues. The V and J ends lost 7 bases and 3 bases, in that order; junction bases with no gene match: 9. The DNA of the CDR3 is TGTGCCAGCACTCCGGGACAGCTGAACAATCAGCCCCAGCATTTT. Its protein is CASTPGQLNNQPQHF.

The CDR3 reads CASELTSRETQYF. In DNA, the CDR3 is TGTGCCAGCGAATTAACTAGCAGAGAGACCCAGTACTTC. V and J are TRBV2 and TRBJ2-5; maybe TRBD2 (6 bases). The CDR3 runs to 13 residues. Between the trimmed V and J ends, which lost 8 bases and 4 bases, there was a span of 14 bases. Germline CDR1 SNHLY, CDR2 FYNNEI. The variable domain in full, with the rest retrieved from reference TRBV2 and TRBJ2-5, is EPEVTQTPSHQVTQMGQEVILRCVPISNHLYFYWYRQILGQKVEFLVSFYNNEISEKSEIFDDQFSVERPDGSNFTLKIRSTKLEDSAMYFCASELTSRETQYFGPGTRLLVL.

Written as DNA, the CDR3 is TGCGCCAGCAGCCAGGACAGCCTCAATCAGCCCCAGCATTTT. This sequence encodes CASSQDSLNQPQHF. This chain joins TRBV4-1 and TRBJ1-5, with D tentatively TRBD1 (6 bases). The CDR3 is 14 residues long. CDR1 is MGHRA, CDR2 YSYEKL, per germline. Trimming stripped 3 bases from V and 3 bases from J, with 9 bases between.

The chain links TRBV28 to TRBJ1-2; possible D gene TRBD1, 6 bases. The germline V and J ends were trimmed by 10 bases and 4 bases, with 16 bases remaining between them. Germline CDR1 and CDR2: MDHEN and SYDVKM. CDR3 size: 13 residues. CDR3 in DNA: TGTGCCATCCAGGGGTCGGGAGGCTATGGCTACACCTTC. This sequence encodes CAIQGSGGYGYTF.